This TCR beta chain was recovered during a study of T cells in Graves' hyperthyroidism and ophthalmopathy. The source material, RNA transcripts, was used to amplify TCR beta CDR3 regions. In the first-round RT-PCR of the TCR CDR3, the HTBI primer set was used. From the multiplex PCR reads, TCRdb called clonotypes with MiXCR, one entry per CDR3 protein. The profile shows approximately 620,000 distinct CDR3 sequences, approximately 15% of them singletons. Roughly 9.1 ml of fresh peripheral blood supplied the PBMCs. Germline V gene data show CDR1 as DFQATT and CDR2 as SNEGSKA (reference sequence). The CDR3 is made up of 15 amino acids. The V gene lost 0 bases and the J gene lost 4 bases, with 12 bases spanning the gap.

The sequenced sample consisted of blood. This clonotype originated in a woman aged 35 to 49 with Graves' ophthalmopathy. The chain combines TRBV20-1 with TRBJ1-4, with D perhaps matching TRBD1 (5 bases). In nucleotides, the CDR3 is TGCAGTGCTAGAGAAGGCGGGACTCTTAATGAAAAACTGTTTTTT. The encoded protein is CSAREGGTLNEKLFF.